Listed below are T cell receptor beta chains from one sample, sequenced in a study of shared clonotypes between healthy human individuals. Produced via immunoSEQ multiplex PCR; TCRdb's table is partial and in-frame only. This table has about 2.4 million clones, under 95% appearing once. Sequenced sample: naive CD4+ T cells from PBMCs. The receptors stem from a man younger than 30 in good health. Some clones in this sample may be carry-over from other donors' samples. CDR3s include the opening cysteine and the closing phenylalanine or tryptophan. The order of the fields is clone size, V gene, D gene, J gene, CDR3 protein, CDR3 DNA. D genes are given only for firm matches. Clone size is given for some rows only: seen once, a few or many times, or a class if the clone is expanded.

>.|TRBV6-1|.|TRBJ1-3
CASSQGFSGNTIYF
TGTGCCAGCAGTCAGGGGTTCTCTGGAAACACCATATATTTT
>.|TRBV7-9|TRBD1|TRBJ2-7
CASSSAWGSGTGDYEQYF
TGTGCCAGCAGCTCCGCGTGGGGCTCCGGGACAGGGGACTACGAGCAGTACTTC
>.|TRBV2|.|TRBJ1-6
CASSSAGRGSPLHF
TGTGCCAGCAGTTCGGCGGGACGGGGTTCACCCCTCCACTTT
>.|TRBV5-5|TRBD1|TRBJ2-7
CASSDYTGQGTHEQYF
TGTGCCAGCAGCGACTACACGGGACAGGGAACCCACGAGCAGTACTTC
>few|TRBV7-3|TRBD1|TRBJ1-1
CASSPTGDGEAFF
TGTGCCAGCAGCCCGACAGGGGATGGTGAAGCTTTCTTT
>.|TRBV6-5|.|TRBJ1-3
CASSYGGPSSGNTIYF
TGTGCCAGCAGTTACGGGGGCCCGAGCTCTGGAAACACCATATATTTT
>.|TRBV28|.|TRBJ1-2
CASSQDLTRRFLRGYTF
TGTGCCAGCAGCCAAGATCTAACCCGGCGGTTCCTACGTGGCTACACCTTC
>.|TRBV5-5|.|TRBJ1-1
CASSLVVRLNTEAFF
TGTGCCAGCAGCTTGGTAGTTCGGTTGAACACTGAAGCTTTCTTT
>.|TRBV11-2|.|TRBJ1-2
CASSLDRNYGYTF
TGTGCCAGCAGCCTAGACAGGAACTATGGCTACACCTTC
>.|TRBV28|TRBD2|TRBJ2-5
CAHGGSGETQYF
TGTGCCCACGGGGGGTCCGGAGAGACCCAGTACTTC
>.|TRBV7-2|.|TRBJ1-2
CASSTRNRHYGYTF
TGTGCCAGCAGCACCCGGAACCGGCACTATGGCTACACCTTC
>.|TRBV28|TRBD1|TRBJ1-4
CASRTGGREKLFF
TGTGCCAGCAGGACAGGGGGGAGGGAAAAACTGTTTTTT
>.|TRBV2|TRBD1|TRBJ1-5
CASSPGQGAGGQPQHF
TGTGCCAGCAGTCCGGGACAGGGGGCTGGGGGTCAGCCCCAGCATTTT
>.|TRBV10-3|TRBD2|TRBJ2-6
CAISNSGNGANVLTF
TGTGCCATCAGTAATAGCGGGAATGGGGCCAACGTCCTGACTTTC
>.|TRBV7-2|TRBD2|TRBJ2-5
CASSAGGLAGGQETQYF
TGTGCCAGCAGCGCAGGGGGACTAGCGGGAGGACAAGAGACCCAGTACTTC
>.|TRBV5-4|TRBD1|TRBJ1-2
CASRLGTGGDYGYTF
TGTGCCAGCAGGTTGGGTACAGGGGGTGACTATGGCTACACCTTC
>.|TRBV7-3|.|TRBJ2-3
CASSPLSRADTQYF
TGTGCCAGCAGCCCCCTCTCTAGGGCAGATACGCAGTATTTT
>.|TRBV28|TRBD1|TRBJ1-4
CASSPGQGWVEKLFF
TGTGCCAGCAGTCCCGGACAGGGGTGGGTTGAAAAACTGTTTTTT
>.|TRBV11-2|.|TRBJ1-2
CASSLAGAYGYTF
TGTGCCAGCAGCTTAGCAGGGGCCTATGGCTACACCTTC
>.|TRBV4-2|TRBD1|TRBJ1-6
CASSQGQGVNSPLHF
TGTGCCAGCAGCCAAGGACAGGGGGTAAACTCACCCCTCCACTTT
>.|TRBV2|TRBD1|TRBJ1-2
CASRGTGNKVYGYTF
TGTGCCAGCAGGGGGACAGGGAACAAAGTCTATGGCTACACCTTC
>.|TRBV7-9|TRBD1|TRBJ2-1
CASSVAGTVYNEQFF
TGTGCCAGCAGCGTAGCCGGGACAGTCTACAATGAGCAGTTCTTC
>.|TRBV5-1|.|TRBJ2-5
CASSLWYSGQETQYF
TGCGCCAGCAGCTTGTGGTACAGCGGCCAAGAGACCCAGTACTTC
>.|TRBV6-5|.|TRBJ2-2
CASTQRLANTGELFF
TGTGCCAGCACCCAGAGGTTAGCGAACACCGGGGAGCTGTTTTTT
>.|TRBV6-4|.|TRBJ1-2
CAISHEVQGGGYTF
TGTGCCATCTCCCATGAGGTACAAGGCGGTGGCTACACCTTC
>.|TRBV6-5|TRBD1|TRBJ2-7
CASSRGTGSTEQYF
TGTGCCAGCAGCCGCGGGACAGGGTCGACAGAGCAGTACTTC
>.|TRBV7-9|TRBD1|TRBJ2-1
CASSFRDSTYNEQFF
TGTGCCAGCAGCTTCAGGGACAGTACTTACAATGAGCAGTTCTTC
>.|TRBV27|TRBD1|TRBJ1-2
CASSYRGGYGYTF
TGTGCCAGCAGTTACAGGGGTGGCTATGGCTACACCTTC
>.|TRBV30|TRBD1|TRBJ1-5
CAWSEGGTGNQPQHF
TGTGCCTGGAGCGAGGGGGGGACAGGGAATCAGCCCCAGCATTTT
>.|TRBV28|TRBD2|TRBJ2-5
CASSKLAGVYRGETQYF
TGTGCCAGCAGTAAACTAGCGGGAGTATATAGGGGAGAGACCCAGTACTTC
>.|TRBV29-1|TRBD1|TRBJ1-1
CSVAGTGKKAFF
TGCAGCGTTGCCGGGACAGGGAAGAAAGCTTTCTTT
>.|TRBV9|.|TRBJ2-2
CASSVVQSAGELFF
TGTGCCAGCAGCGTAGTACAGAGCGCCGGGGAGCTGTTTTTT
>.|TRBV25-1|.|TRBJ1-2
CASAPAGPRGGYTF
TGTGCCAGCGCCCCCGCCGGGCCCCGAGGGGGCTACACCTTC
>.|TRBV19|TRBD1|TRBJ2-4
CASSTRQGAAKNIQYF
TGTGCCAGTAGTACCCGACAGGGGGCAGCCAAAAACATTCAGTACTTC
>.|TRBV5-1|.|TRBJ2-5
CASSLTGFQETQYF
TGCGCCAGCAGCTTAACGGGATTCCAAGAGACCCAGTACTTC
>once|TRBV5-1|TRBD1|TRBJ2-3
CASSLGFGTGTDTQYF
TGCGCCAGCAGCTTGGGTTTCGGGACAGGCACAGATACGCAGTATTTT
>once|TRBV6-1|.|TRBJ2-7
CASSLRDPYEQYF
TGTGCCAGCAGCCTCAGGGACCCCTACGAGCAGTACTTC
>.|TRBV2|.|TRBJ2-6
CASSAQGPFSGANVLTF
TGTGCCAGCAGTGCTCAGGGGCCCTTCTCTGGGGCCAACGTCCTGACTTTC
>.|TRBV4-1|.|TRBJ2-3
CASSQVLDTQYF
TGCGCCAGCAGCCAAGTTTTGGATACGCAGTATTTT
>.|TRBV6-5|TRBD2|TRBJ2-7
CASSKAGTTYEQYF
TGTGCCAGCAGCAAAGCCGGGACTACCTACGAGCAGTACTTC
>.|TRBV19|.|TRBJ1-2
CASSTRWSDGYTF
TGTGCCAGTAGTACGAGGTGGAGTGACGGCTACACCTTC
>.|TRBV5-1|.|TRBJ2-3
CASSPTIADTQYF
TGCGCCAGCAGTCCTACAATCGCAGATACGCAGTATTTT
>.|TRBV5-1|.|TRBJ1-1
CASSLEFLNTEAFF
TGCGCCAGCAGCTTGGAATTTCTGAACACTGAAGCTTTCTTT
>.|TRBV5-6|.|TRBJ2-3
CASRPGPGTDTQYF
TGTGCCAGCAGGCCGGGACCAGGCACAGATACGCAGTATTTT
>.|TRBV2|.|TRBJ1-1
CASSVKGIEAFF
TGTGCCAGCAGTGTTAAGGGGATTGAAGCTTTCTTT
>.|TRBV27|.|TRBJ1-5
CASSLFSRGYQPQHF
TGTGCCAGCAGTTTATTTAGCAGGGGATATCAGCCCCAGCATTTT
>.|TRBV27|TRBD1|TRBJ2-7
CASRTGGVVEQYF
TGTGCCAGCAGGACAGGGGGTGTGGTAGAGCAGTACTTC
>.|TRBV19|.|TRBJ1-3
CASSISGGTGTIYF
TGTGCCAGTAGTATCTCGGGAGGGACTGGGACCATATATTTT
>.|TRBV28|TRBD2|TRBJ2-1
CASSSGLAVYNEQFF
TGTGCCAGCAGTTCAGGACTAGCGGTATACAATGAGCAGTTCTTC
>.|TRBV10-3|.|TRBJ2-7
CAISESVNTAYF
TGTGCCATCAGTGAGTCGGTCAACACGGCATACTTC
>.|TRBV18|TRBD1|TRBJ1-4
CASSPLTGDHEKLFF
TGTGCCAGCTCACCCCTGACAGGGGACCATGAAAAACTGTTTTTT
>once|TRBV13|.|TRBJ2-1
CASIPPSSSSYNEQFF
TGTGCCAGCATCCCCCCGTCCTCTAGCTCGTACAATGAGCAGTTCTTC
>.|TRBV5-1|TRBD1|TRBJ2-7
CASSLWGQGALEQYF
TGCGCCAGCAGCTTGTGGGGACAGGGGGCTCTAGAGCAGTACTTC
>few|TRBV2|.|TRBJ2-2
CASSEIGQGTGELFF
TGTGCCAGCAGTGAGATCGGGCAGGGTACCGGGGAGCTGTTTTTT
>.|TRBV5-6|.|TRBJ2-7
CASSPGTDPYEQYF
TGTGCCAGCAGCCCGGGGACGGATCCCTACGAGCAGTACTTC
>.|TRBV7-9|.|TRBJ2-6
CASSTQGTGANVLTF
TGTGCCAGCAGCACACAGGGTACTGGGGCCAACGTCCTGACTTTC
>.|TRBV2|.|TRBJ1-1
CASLVNTEAFF
TGTGCCAGCTTGGTCAACACTGAAGCTTTCTTT
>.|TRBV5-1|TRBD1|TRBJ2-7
CASSLMGQGVSYEQYF
TGCGCCAGCAGCTTGATGGGACAGGGGGTGTCCTACGAGCAGTACTTC